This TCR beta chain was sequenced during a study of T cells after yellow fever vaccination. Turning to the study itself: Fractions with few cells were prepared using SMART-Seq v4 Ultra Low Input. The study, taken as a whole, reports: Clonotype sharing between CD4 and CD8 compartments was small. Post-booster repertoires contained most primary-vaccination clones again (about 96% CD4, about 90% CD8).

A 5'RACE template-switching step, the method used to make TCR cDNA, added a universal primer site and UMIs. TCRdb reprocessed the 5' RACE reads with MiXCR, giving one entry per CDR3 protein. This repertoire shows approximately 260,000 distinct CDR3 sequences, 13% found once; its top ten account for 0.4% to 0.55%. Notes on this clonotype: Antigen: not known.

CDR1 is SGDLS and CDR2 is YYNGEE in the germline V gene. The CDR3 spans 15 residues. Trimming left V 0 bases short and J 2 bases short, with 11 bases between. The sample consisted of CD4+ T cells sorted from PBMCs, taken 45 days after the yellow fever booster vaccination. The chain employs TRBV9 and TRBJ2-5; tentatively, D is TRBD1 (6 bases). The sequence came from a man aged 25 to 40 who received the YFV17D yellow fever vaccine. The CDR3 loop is CASSVGTEQQETQYF. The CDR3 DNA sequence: TGTGCCAGCAGCGTAGGGACAGAGCAACAAGAGACCCAGTACTTC.